This T cell receptor (beta chain) was obtained from a study of blood T cell repertoires in COVID-19. For the study at large: Both acute and convalescent COVID-19 samples were obtained from the United States, Italy and Spain. Sample material is recorded as cDNA or gDNA derived from T cells, B-cell-depleted T cells, or PBMCs.

Authors' processing steps: By means of reference gene primer amplification, nucleated cell counts were estimated. Generated by immunoSEQ multiplex PCR, the TCRdb table keeps only in-frame clones and is missing some. The V and J calls and clone size come from that table; D and trimming were worked out from the DNA. Seen here are about 120,000 clones, 79% observed once, and the top ten hold about 40%. Per the germline V gene, CDR1 is SGHRS and CDR2 is YFSETQ. The CDR3 contains 16 residues. V was shortened by 4 bases and J by 3 bases, with 16 bases between the two germline ends. The rearrangement joins TRBV5-1 to TRBJ2-2, with a possible D match to TRBD1 (5 bases). This TCR was sampled from a man aged 35 to 55 with active or convalescent COVID-19. Source material: peripheral blood. Here the CDR3 reads CASSPRQGGDTGELFF. CDR3 bases: TGCGCCAGCAGCCCCCGGCAGGGTGGCGACACCGGGGAGCTGTTTTTT.